A single sample is the source of the 20 T cell receptor beta chains below, sequenced in a study of blood T cell repertoires in COVID-19. Data came from immunoSEQ multiplex PCR; TCRdb stores just in-frame clones and leaves some out. The sample holds under 300,000 clones, roughly four fifths seen once. The sample consisted of peripheral blood. The receptor source for this set is a man between 25 and 39 years old who had recovered from COVID-19.

V is TRBV24-1 and J is TRBJ2-3, with 9 bases aligning to TRBD2. The CDR3 loop spans 15 amino acids. Germline lookup yields CDR1 KGHDR and CDR2 SFDVKD. Unmatched junction bases numbered 6, after V lost 5 bases and J lost 4 bases. The DNA of the CDR3 is TGTGCCACCAGTGGAAGCGGGGGGCTTTCAGATACGCAGTATTTT. It yields the protein CATSGSGGLSDTQYF.

This clone has only one observation. V is TRBV7-6 and J is TRBJ1-2, with 11 bases that match TRBD1. The CDR3 covers 14 residues. The J segment lost 4 bases and the V segment lost 5 bases, leaving 3 bases of the junction unmatched. Germline CDR1 SGHVS, CDR2 FNYEAQ. CDR3 amino acids: CASSPGQGGYGYTF. The CDR3 DNA sequence: TGTGCCAGCAGCCCGGGACAGGGGGGCTATGGCTACACCTTC.

This CDR3 is CASSLSGGRSYNEQFF. The CDR3 DNA reads as TGTGCCAGCAGTCTTAGCGGGGGCCGCTCCTACAATGAGCAGTTCTTC. The chain links TRBV2 to TRBJ2-1; 9 bases fit TRBD2. This CDR3 has 16 residues. Per germline, CDR1 SNHLY and CDR2 FYNNEI. The junction had 5 bases not matched to a gene; V was cut back by 5 bases and J by 0 bases.

The gene calls are TRBV7-2 and TRBJ2-2; 7 positions match TRBD2. The V and J ends lost 1 base and 3 bases, in that order; junction bases with no gene match: 2. Germline assignment: CDR1 SGHTA and CDR2 FQGNSA. The CDR3 has 15 amino acids. The CDR3 nucleotides are TGTGCCAGCAGCTTAGGCGGGGGTTACACCGGGGAGCTGTTTTTT. Protein product: CASSLGGGYTGELFF. Together with reference TRBV7-2 and TRBJ2-2, the CDR3 gives the full variable domain: GAGVSQSPSNKVTEKGKDVELRCDPISGHTALYWYRQSLGQGLEFLIYFQGNSAPDKSGLPSDRFSAERTGGSVSTLTIQRTQQEDSAVYLCASSLGGGYTGELFFGEGSRLTVL.

This clone was counted a single time. This specimen includes other DNA sequences encoding the same CDR3. The V call is TRBV18, the J call TRBJ2-5; tentative D call: TRBD1 (6 bases). Per germline, CDR1 KGHSH and CDR2 LQKENI. V lost 3 bases, J lost 2 bases, and 7 bases lay in between. CDR3 length: 13 amino acids. DNA of the CDR3: TGTGCCAGCTCACCTGGACAGCAAGAGACCCAGTACTTC. Its protein product is CASSPGQQETQYF.

The chain employs TRBV7-2 and TRBJ1-6, with 11 bases matching TRBD1. This CDR3 has 17 residues. Trimming cost V 0 bases and J 9 bases; bases outside gene matches: 7. The germline gives CDR1 SGHTA, CDR2 FQGNSA. CDR3 protein: CASSLAARTGGRSPLHF. The CDR3 DNA reads TGTGCCAGCAGCTTAGCGGCCCGGACAGGGGGCCGTTCACCCCTCCACTTT.

The J gene is TRBJ1-5, the V gene TRBV3-1 (or the pseudogene TRBV3-2), with D unclear. The CDR3 length is 16 residues. The V end lost 0 bases, the J end lost 3 bases, and 12 bases lay between the germline ends. Germline CDR1 reads LGHDT; CDR2 reads YNNKEL (reference sequence). The DNA of the CDR3 is TGTGCCAGCAGCCAAGATTCCCGAACTGACAATCAGCCCCAGCATTTT. This encodes CASSQDSRTDNQPQHF.

The gene calls are TRBV27 and TRBJ1-5, with 9 bases lining up with TRBD1. Germline-derived CDR1 and CDR2 are MNHEY and SMNVEV (reference sequence). The CDR3 length is 16 residues. V lost 5 bases to trimming and J lost 3 bases; unmatched junction nucleotides: 8. The CDR3 spells CASSPTDRGNNQPQHF. As DNA, the CDR3 is TGTGCCAGCAGTCCGACCGACAGGGGGAACAATCAGCCCCAGCATTTT.

This clone has just a few counts. The chain has TRBV27 and TRBJ1-6; D is unclear. Deletions cut 7 bases from V and 9 bases from J, with 16 bases between. The CDR3 has 14 amino acids. Germline CDR1 is MNHEY and CDR2 is SMNVEV (reference sequence). The CDR3 DNA reads as TGTGCCAGCAAGGGAGGGCTTCAGAGTTCACCCCTCCACTTT. Amino acids: CASKGGLQSSPLHF.

The CDR3 here is CASSLGSQGADTQYF. In nucleotides, the CDR3 is TGCGCCAGCAGCTTGGGGTCGCAAGGGGCGGATACGCAGTATTTT. V usage is TRBV5-1 and J usage is TRBJ2-3; maybe TRBD1 (5 bases). V was shortened by 0 bases and J by 6 bases, with 14 bases between the two germline ends. Germline lookup yields CDR1 SGHRS and CDR2 YFSETQ. This CDR3 is 15 amino acids long.

V usage is TRBV7-3 and J usage is TRBJ2-3; 8 bases are shared with TRBD2. The CDR3 contains 15 residues. The trim removed 4 bases at V and 4 bases at J, leaving 7 bases unmatched. Looked up from germline, CDR1 is SGHTA and CDR2 is FQGTGA. This CDR3 is CASSSGLDLSDTQYF. The CDR3 DNA reads as TGTGCCAGCAGCTCGGGACTAGATTTGTCAGATACGCAGTATTTT.

The chain carries TRBV11-1 and TRBJ1-1; weak D call: TRBD1 (5 bases). CDR1 is SGHAT and CDR2 is FQDESV in the germline V gene (reference sequence). The CDR3 consists of 14 residues. With 5 bases removed from V and 5 bases from J, the gap between germline ends came to 15 bases. The CDR3 DNA is TGTGCCAGCAGCCCTCAGGGACGGGGGACTGAAGCTTTCTTT. This codes for CASSPQGRGTEAFF.

The chain joins TRBV6-5 to TRBJ1-5; perhaps TRBD1 as D (6 bases). V was cut by 8 bases and J by 3 bases, with 17 bases left in between. The CDR3 is 15 residues long. In germline, CDR1 is MNHEY, CDR2 SVGAGI. Here the CDR3 reads CASRGAGGNNQPQHF. DNA for the CDR3: TGTGCCAGCCGGGGGGCAGGAGGAAACAATCAGCCCCAGCATTTT.

This clone was detected a few times. The chain employs TRBV11-2 and TRBJ2-1; 7 bases are a match to TRBD1. V gave up 4 bases and J gave up 0 bases; unmatched junction bases: 15. This CDR3 spans 19 amino acids. CDR1 SGHAT and CDR2 FQNNGV come from the germline V gene. As DNA, the CDR3 is TGTGCCAGCAGCTACCGGGACAGAGGAACCCAATACTCCTACAATGAGCAGTTCTTC. Translated: CASSYRDRGTQYSYNEQFF.

The chain has TRBV6-6 and TRBJ2-2, with TRBD1 matching 9 bases. Germline CDR1 is MNHNY and CDR2 is SVGAGI (reference sequence). V lost 6 bases, J lost 7 bases, and 12 bases stayed unmatched. CDR3 length: 16 amino acids. The CDR3 nucleotides are TGTGCCAGCAGCCCAACCGGGACAGGGCGGTACGGGGAGCTGTTTTTT. Its translation: CASSPTGTGRYGELFF.

The chain carries TRBV2 and TRBJ2-3; D call uncertain. Per germline, CDR1 SNHLY and CDR2 FYNNEI. The length of the CDR3 is 13 residues. V was trimmed by 9 bases and J by 0 bases, leaving 10 bases between them. The CDR3 DNA reads as TGTGCCAGTAAGCCCTCTAGCACAGATACGCAGTATTTT. Translation: CASKPSSTDTQYF.

With respect to this clone: Other nucleotide sequences in the sample specify the same CDR3. CDR3 sequence: CASSIGGNTEAFF. In nucleotides, the CDR3 is TGTGCCAGTAGTATAGGAGGGAACACTGAAGCTTTCTTT. The gene calls are TRBV19 and TRBJ1-1; D ambiguous. This CDR3 comprises 13 residues. The ends were cut back, 1 base at V and 1 base at J, with 4 bases in the middle. Germline V CDR1 and CDR2: LNHDA, SQIVND (reference sequence). The variable domain in full, with the rest retrieved from reference TRBV19 and TRBJ1-1, is DGGITQSPKYLFRKEGQNVTLSCEQNLNHDAMYWYRQDPGQGLRLIYYSQIVNDFQKGDIAEGYSVSREKKESFPLTVTSAQKNPTAFYLCASSIGGNTEAFFGQGTRLTVV.

The chain links TRBV19 to TRBJ2-7; 11 bases line up with TRBD2. Germline CDR1 LNHDA, CDR2 SQIVND (reference sequence). CDR3 length: 16 residues. Trimming took 5 bases from V and 3 from J; bases not matched to a gene: 9. CDR3 DNA: TGTGCCAGTAGTCGGTCACTAGCGGGGGATCTCTACGAGCAGTACTTC. Protein product: CASSRSLAGDLYEQYF.

V usage is TRBV9 and J usage is TRBJ1-2; TRBD1 aligns across 9 bases. From germline, CDR1 is SGDLS and CDR2 YYNGEE. The CDR3 has 17 residues. J lost 7 bases, V lost 4 bases, and 17 bases had no gene match. CDR3 loop: CASSSTGGASLTGGYTF. The CDR3 region has the DNA TGTGCCAGCAGCTCAACAGGGGGCGCGAGTTTAACCGGTGGCTACACCTTC.

The table lists this clone with a count of one. The chain joins TRBV15 to TRBJ2-6; tentative D call: TRBD1 (7 bases). Germline loops: CDR1 LNHNV, CDR2 YYDKDF (reference sequence). CDR3 length: 17 amino acids. The V end was cut by 3 bases, the J end by 1 base, with 13 bases between. Here the CDR3 DNA reads TGTGCCACCAGCAGGGAGGGGGCGGCTTCTGGGGCCAACGTCCTGACTTTC. Its translation is CATSREGAASGANVLTF.